Given below is one TCR beta chain in context. Its antigen is unknown. No much larger clone is present one base from it, and per-base qualities are unavailable. This sample stems from a study of blood T cells in healthy people across ages (dated by TCRdb to the mid-2010s). The study in broad terms: Template switching captured roughly one uniquely barcoded TCR beta cDNA molecule per two T cells in model experiments. Two additional independent replicas of 1 million unique cDNA reads from the same blood draw were analyzed for two donors (one aged 18 to 30 and one aged 80 or older). To avoid experimental bias, donors of different ages were randomly spread across the sequencing lanes. The donors were divided into four age groups: young (average around 17 years), middle-aged (approximately 41), aged (about 56) and long-lived (about 79). The study measured age-related changes in TCR beta repertoire diversity using deep sequencing normalized with unique cDNA molecular identifiers. General findings and caveats noted by the study authors: Estimates of total diversity based on one million sequenced T cells were considered lower bounds and underestimates. The CMV infection status of donors was not known, potentially confounding age-related changes in expanded clonotypes. Because profiling used bulk unsorted PBMCs, naive and antigen-experienced compartments could not be compared conclusively. As age increased, observed TCR beta diversity per million T cells dropped in a roughly linear way, and a significant reduction was already evident by age about 36. Compared with the aged group, more naive CD4+ T cells, fewer expanded clones and increased TCR diversity were shown by the long-lived group, suggesting age selection. A strong correlation was found between observed TCR beta diversity and the percentage of naive T cells measured by flow cytometry.

Libraries were made using 5' RACE. TCRdb records Illumina HiSeq 2500 as the sequencer. A second PCR of 7 to 11 cycles was performed with a sample-barcoded 5' primer and a J-beta primer mix. A template-switch 5' adaptor carrying 12 random nucleotides introduced a unique molecular identifier onto each TCR beta cDNA molecule. Each sample yielded at least 3 million CDR3-containing paired-end reads. First-strand cDNA synthesis was performed from all RNA using the Mint cDNA synthesis kit, with priming by a TRBC-specific oligonucleotide. Following uracil-DNA glycosylase treatment, all cDNA underwent a first 18-cycle PCR with the universal primers M1SS and BC2_uni_R. As for the original processing: For normalization, 1 million high-quality reads, each with a distinct molecular identifier, were randomly selected from each sample. Reads with shared molecular identifiers were discarded instead of being binned into consensus sequences. MiTCR, with a Q25 quality threshold and the strictest error-elimination algorithm, was used for CDR3 identification, clonotype clustering and error correction. A nonparametric unseen species model using Euler transformation provided a lower-bound estimate of total TCR beta diversity. TCRdb took the public reads, trimmed them with fastp at Q25, ran MiXCR for clone calling and kept in-frame beta chains. All rows with the same CDR3 protein become a single entry with the most common DNA and genes. TCRdb's processing, not the authors' own work, is the source of the V and J calls. The sample records about 570,000 distinct CDR3 sequences, about 26% of which are singletons. 18% of the sample lies in the top ten.

The roughly 39 donors, aged about 6 to 100 years, were systemically healthy Caucasian individuals from Russia. Each donor gave roughly 9.5 milliliters of peripheral blood, collected into EDTA-treated Vacutainer tubes. PBMCs were isolated by Ficoll-Paque density-gradient centrifugation, with at least 7 million obtained per sample. Total RNA was extracted from PBMCs with Trizol reagent, with at least 5 micrograms obtained per sample. The percentages of naive CD45RAhigh/CD27high T cells were determined by flow cytometry on a PBMC aliquot from every donor. Sequencing was done on a sample of blood. The sequence was obtained from a woman in her 70s in good health.

At the DNA level, the sequence is TGTGCCAGCATTCTCGGTTTAGGTAGCGGGGGTCTCGGAGAGCAGTACTTC. The translation is CASILGLGSGGLGEQYF. The receptor chain draws on TRBV2 and TRBJ2-7, with 9 junctional bases fitting TRBD2. Looking up the germline V gene yields CDR1 SNHLY and CDR2 FYNNEI. The CDR3 holds 17 amino acids from the cysteine to the phenylalanine. Only the CDR3 region is kept as DNA, spanning 51 bases read in frame from base 1. V trim: 7 bases; J trim: 7 bases; unmatched bases: 20.